Sequencing of this T cell receptor (beta chain) was carried out in a study of cytomegalovirus exposure and HLA in healthy donors. PCR amplification relied on 60 Vbeta primers (plus 13 Jbeta primers). Method: immunoSEQ multiplex PCR; TCRdb's copy keeps in-frame clones and lacks some. The sample lists over 80,000 clones; around 74% were seen once. The CDR3 is 14 residues long. The germline V and J ends were trimmed by 0 bases and 7 bases, with 10 bases remaining between them. Germline loops: CDR1 LGHNA, CDR2 YNFKEQ. A few counts support this clone. The sequenced sample was PBMCs. This receptor was identified in a woman in her 70s in good health and CMV-seropositive. The chain couples TRBV4-2 to TRBJ2-1; tentative D call: TRBD1 (5 bases). The CDR3 nucleotides are TGTGCCAGCAGCCAAGACGCAGGGTGGAATGAGCAGTTCTTC. Its protein product is CASSQDAGWNEQFF.